This TCR beta chain came from a study of T cell changes during pregnancy in multiple sclerosis. The CDR3 is 13 residues long. The germline V and J ends were trimmed by 0 bases and 7 bases, with 11 bases remaining between them. Per germline, CDR1 SGDLS and CDR2 YYNGEE. Only in-frame clones appear in the TCRdb table, and some are missing; sequencing was by immunoSEQ multiplex PCR. The repertoire holds more than 65,000 clones, with 85% to 95% as singletons. The sample was peripheral blood, taken in the first trimester of pregnancy. The gene calls are TRBV9 and TRBJ2-7; D is perhaps TRBD2 (5 bases). The receptor's source is a female donor with multiple sclerosis, enrolled in a pregnancy study. The CDR3 DNA follows: TGTGCCAGCAGCGTAGGTGGAGGTGGGGAGCAGTACTTC. This translates into CASSVGGGGEQYF.